The clone carrying this TCR beta chain was found a few times. The sample is drawn from a study of blood T cell repertoires in COVID-19. On the study more broadly: The samples span acute and convalescent COVID-19 from the United States, Italy and Spain.

The authors' processing: Cell counts per sample came from amplifying reference gene primers. Using immunoSEQ multiplex PCR, the repertoire was profiled, and TCRdb retains in-frame clones only, with some absent. The DNA gave D and trimming, while V, J and clone size come from that table. The repertoire includes about 320,000 clones, roughly 85% of them detected once, and around 7.2% sits in the top ten. The CDR3 length is 15 residues. The germline V gene has CDR1 MNHEY and CDR2 SVGAGI. Trimming shortened V by 6 bases and J by 6 bases, and 21 bases separated the two germline ends. Sequenced: peripheral blood. The chain links TRBV6-5 to TRBJ2-7, with a tentative D call TRBD1 (5 bases). This receptor was obtained from a human donor in a cohort sampled during active COVID-19. Here the CDR3 DNA reads TGTGCCAGCAGCGTTCAGGGCTCCCCTAGGTCCGAGCAGTACTTC. Its translation: CASSVQGSPRSEQYF.